Sequencing of this T cell receptor beta chain was carried out in a study of blood T cells in healthy people across ages. The authors ran a second PCR of about 6 to 11 cycles using a sample-barcoded 5' primer and a J-beta primer mix. One entry per CDR3 protein results from TCRdb running MiXCR on the 5' RACE reads. This table holds more than 900,000 distinct CDR3 sequences, roughly 24% found once. Study conclusions and caveats: The unknown donor CMV status may have confounded expanded clonotype changes.

The CDR3 sequence is 13 residues long. V lost 6 bases and J lost 6; bases outside the gene matches: 8. Germline V gene data show CDR1 as SQVTM and CDR2 as ANQGSEA. As concerns this clonotype: What it binds is not known.

The sample was also linked to a second study, of T cells of mothers and their children.

The sequence was collected from a girl aged 2-15 years in good health. The sequenced material came from blood. The V call is TRBV29-1, the J call TRBJ1-1; 9 bases align to TRBD1. As DNA, the CDR3 is TGCAGCGTGGGAAGGGACAGGGACGCTGAAGCTTTCTTT. Its protein product is CSVGRDRDAEAFF.